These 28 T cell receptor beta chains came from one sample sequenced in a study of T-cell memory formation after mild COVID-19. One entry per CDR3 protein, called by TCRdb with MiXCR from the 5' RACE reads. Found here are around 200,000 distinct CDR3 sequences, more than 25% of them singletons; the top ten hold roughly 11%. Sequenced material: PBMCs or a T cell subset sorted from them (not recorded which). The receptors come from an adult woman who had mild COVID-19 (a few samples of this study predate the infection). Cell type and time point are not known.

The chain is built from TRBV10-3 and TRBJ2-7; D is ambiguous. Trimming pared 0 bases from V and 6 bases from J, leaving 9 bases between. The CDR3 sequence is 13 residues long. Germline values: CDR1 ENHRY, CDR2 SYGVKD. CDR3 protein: CAISESGATEQYF. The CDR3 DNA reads TGTGCCATCAGTGAGTCAGGAGCGACCGAGCAGTACTTC.

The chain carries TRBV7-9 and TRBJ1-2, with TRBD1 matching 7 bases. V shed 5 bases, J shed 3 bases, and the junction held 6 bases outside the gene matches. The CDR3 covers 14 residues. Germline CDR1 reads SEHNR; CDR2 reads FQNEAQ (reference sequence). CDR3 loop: CASSVTTGDYGYTF. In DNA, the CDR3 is TGTGCCAGCAGCGTAACCACAGGGGACTATGGCTACACCTTC.

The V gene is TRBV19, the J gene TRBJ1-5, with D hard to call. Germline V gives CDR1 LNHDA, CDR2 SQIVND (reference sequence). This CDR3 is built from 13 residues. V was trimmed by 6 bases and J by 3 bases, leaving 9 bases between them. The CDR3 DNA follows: TGTGCCAGTAGGTTTCAGCCCAATCAGCCCCAGCATTTT. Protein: CASRFQPNQPQHF.

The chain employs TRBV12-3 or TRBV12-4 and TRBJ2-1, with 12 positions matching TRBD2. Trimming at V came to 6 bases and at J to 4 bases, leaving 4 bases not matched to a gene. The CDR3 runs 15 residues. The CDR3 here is CASSPSGGDYNEQFF. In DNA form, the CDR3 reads TGTGCCAGCAGCCCTAGCGGGGGGGATTACAATGAGCAGTTCTTC.

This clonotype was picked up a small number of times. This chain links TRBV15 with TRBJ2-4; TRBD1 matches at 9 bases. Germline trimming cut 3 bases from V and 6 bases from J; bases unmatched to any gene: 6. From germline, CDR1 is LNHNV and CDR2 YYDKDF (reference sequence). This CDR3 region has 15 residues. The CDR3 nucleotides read TGTGCCACCAGCAGGGGTCAGACAGGGGGAAACATTCAGTACTTC. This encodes CATSRGQTGGNIQYF.

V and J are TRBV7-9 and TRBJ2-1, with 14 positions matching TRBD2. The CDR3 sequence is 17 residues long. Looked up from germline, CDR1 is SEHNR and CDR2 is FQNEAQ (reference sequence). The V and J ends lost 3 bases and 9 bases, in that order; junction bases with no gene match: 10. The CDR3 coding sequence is TGTGCCAGCAGCTTTCCCACGGGACTAGCGGGAGTAGGTGAGCAGTTCTTC. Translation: CASSFPTGLAGVGEQFF.

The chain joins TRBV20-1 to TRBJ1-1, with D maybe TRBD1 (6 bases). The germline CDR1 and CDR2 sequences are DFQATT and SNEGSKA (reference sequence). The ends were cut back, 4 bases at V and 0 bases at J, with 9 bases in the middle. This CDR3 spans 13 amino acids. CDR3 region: CSATGVMNTEAFF. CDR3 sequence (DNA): TGCAGTGCTACAGGGGTTATGAACACTGAAGCTTTCTTT.

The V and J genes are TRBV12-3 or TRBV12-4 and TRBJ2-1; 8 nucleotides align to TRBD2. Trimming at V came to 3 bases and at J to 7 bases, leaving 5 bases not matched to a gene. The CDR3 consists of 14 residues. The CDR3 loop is CASSLSSGVNEQFF. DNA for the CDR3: TGTGCCAGCAGTTTGAGTAGCGGGGTAAATGAGCAGTTCTTC.

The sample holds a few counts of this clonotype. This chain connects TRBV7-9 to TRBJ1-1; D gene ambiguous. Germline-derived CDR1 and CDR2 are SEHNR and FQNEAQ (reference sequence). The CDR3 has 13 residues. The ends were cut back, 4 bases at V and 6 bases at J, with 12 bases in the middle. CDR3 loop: CASSYSLAAEAFF. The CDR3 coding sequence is TGTGCCAGCAGCTACAGCCTGGCGGCTGAAGCTTTCTTT.

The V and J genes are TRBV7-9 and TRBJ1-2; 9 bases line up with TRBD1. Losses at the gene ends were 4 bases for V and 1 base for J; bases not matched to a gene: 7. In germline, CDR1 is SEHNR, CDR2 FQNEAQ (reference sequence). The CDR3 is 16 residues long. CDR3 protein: CASSSRGTGSNYGYTF. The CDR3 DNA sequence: TGTGCCAGCAGCTCTAGAGGGACAGGGAGTAACTATGGCTACACCTTC.

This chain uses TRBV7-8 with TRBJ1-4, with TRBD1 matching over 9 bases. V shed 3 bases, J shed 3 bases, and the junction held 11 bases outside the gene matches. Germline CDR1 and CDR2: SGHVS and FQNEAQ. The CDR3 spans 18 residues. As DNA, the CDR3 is TGTGCCAGCAGCTTCGGGACAGGGTTCAGTTCGGCTAATGAAAAACTGTTTTTT. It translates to CASSFGTGFSSANEKLFF.

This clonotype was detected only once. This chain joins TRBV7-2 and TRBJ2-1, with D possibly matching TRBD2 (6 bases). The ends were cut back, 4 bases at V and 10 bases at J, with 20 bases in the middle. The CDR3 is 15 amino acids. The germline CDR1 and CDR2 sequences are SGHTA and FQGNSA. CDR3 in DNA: TGTGCCAGCAGCTATATCGGGACTCCCGTTGGGGAGCAGTTCTTC. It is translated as CASSYIGTPVGEQFF.

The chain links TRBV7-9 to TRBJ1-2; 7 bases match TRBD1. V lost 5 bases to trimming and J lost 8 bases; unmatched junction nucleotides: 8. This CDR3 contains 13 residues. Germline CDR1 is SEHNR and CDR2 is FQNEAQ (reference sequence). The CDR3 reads CASSQRQGIGYTF. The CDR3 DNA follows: TGTGCCAGCAGCCAGAGACAGGGTATCGGCTACACCTTC.

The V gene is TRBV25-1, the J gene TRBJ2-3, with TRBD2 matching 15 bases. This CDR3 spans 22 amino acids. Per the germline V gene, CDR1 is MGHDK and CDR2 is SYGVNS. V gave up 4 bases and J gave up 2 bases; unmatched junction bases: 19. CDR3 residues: CASSGWTSGGAPAVLVTDTQYF. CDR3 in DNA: TGTGCCAGCAGTGGGTGGACTAGCGGGGGGGCCCCCGCCGTTCTTGTCACAGATACGCAGTATTTT.

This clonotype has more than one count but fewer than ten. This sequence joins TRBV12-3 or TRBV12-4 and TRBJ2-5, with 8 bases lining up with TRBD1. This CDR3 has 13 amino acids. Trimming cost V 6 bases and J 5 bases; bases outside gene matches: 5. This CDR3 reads CASRPTGGETQYF. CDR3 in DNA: TGTGCCAGCAGGCCTACAGGGGGGGAGACCCAGTACTTC.

The CDR3 loop is CASSPGYGYQETQYF. In nucleotides, the CDR3 is TGCGCCAGCAGCCCGGGGTATGGGTACCAAGAGACCCAGTACTTC. This sequence joins TRBV4-3 and TRBJ2-5; the D gene is possibly TRBD2 (5 bases). This CDR3 has 15 residues. The germline CDR1 and CDR2 sequences are LGHNA and YSLEER. Trimming removed 4 bases at V and 0 bases at J, with 12 bases between.

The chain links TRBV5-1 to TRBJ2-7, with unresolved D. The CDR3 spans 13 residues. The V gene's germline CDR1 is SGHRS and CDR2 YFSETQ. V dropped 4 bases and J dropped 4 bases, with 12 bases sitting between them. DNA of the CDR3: TGCGCCAGCAGCCTCCGGACCGGGTACGAGCAGTACTTC. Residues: CASSLRTGYEQYF.

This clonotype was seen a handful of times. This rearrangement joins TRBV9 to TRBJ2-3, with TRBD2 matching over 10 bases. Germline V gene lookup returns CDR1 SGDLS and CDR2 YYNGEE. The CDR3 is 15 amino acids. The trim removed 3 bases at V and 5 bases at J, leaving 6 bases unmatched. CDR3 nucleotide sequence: TGTGCCAGCAGCGCAAGCGGGGGGGCCGAAGATACGCAGTATTTT. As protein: CASSASGGAEDTQYF. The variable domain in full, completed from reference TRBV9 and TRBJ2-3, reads DSGVTQTPKHLITATGQRVTLRCSPRSGDLSVYWYQQSLDQGLQFLIQYYNGEERAKGNILERFSAQQFPDLHSELNLSSLELGDSALYFCASSASGGAEDTQYFGPGTRLTVL.

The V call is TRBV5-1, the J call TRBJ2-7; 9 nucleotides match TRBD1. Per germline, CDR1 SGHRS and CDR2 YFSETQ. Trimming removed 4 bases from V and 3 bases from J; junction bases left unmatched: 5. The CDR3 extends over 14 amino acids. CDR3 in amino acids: CASSGGTGSYEQYF. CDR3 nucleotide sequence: TGCGCCAGCAGCGGCGGGACAGGGAGCTACGAGCAGTACTTC.

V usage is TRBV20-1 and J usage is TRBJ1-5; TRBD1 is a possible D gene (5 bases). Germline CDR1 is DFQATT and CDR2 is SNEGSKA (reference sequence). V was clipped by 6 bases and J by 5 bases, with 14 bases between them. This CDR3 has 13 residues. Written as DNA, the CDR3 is TGCAGTGCGAGAAGAGGGGTCGATCAGCCCCAGCATTTT. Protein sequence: CSARRGVDQPQHF.

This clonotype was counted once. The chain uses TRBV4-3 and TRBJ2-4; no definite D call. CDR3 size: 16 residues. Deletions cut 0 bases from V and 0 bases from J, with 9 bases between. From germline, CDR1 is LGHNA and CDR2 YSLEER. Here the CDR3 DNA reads TGCGCCAGCAGCCAAGAGAGGCTACTAGCCAAAAACATTCAGTACTTC. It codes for CASSQERLLAKNIQYF.

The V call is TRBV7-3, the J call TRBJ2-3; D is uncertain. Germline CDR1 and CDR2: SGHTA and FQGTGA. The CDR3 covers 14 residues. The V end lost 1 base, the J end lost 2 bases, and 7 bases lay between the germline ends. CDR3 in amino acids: CASSLMRTTDTQYF. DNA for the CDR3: TGTGCCAGCAGCTTAATGAGGACCACAGATACGCAGTATTTT.

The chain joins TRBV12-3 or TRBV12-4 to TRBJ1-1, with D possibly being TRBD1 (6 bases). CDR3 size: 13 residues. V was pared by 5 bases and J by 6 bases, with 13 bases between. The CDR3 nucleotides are TGTGCCAGCAGTCAGGGGCGGGTGCCTGAAGCTTTCTTT. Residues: CASSQGRVPEAFF.

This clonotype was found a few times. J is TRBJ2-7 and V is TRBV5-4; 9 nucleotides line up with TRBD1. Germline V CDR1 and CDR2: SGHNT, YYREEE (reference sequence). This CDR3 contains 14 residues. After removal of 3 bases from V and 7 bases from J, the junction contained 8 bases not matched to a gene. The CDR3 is CASSSRDRVGEQYF. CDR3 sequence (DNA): TGTGCCAGCAGCTCCCGGGACAGGGTTGGGGAGCAGTACTTC.

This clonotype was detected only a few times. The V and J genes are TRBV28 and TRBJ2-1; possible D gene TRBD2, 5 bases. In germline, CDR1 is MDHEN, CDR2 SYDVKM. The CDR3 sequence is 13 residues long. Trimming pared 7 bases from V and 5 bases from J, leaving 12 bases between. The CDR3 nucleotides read TGTGCCAGCACCGACTACATACACAATGAGCAGTTCTTC. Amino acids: CASTDYIHNEQFF.

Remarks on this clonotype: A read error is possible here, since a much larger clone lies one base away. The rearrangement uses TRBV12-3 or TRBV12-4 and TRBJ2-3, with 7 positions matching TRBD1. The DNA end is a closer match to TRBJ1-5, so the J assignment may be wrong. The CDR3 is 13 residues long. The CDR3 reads CASSFEGTDTQHF. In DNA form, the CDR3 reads TGTGCCAGCAGTTTCGAGGGGACAGATACGCAGCATTTT.

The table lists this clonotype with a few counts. The CDR3 sequence: CASRFQDANYGYTF. CDR3 nucleotides: TGTGCCAGCAGATTTCAGGATGCTAACTATGGCTACACCTTC. V usage is TRBV6-6 and J usage is TRBJ1-2, with no clear D. The CDR3 is made up of 14 amino acids. Trimming removed 6 bases at V and 0 bases at J, with 11 bases between. The germline V gene encodes CDR1 MNHNY and CDR2 SVGAGI (reference sequence).

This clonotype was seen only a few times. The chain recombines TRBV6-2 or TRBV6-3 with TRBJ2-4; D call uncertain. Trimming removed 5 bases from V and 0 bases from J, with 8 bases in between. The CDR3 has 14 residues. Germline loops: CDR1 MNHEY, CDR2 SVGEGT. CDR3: CASSPSGAKNIQYF. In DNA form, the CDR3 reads TGTGCCAGCAGTCCCTCGGGAGCCAAAAACATTCAGTACTTC.